This T cell receptor beta chain was retrieved from a study of T cell changes during pregnancy in multiple sclerosis. Profiled with immunoSEQ multiplex PCR; TCRdb holds only in-frame clones, not every one. The table shows 69,000 or so clones, with around nine tenths occurring only once. Germline CDR1 reads DFQATT; CDR2 reads SNEGSKA (reference sequence). The CDR3 is made up of 10 amino acids. V lost 3 bases and J lost 15, with 12 bases in between. The sequence was collected from a female donor in good health, enrolled as a control in a pregnancy study. The V and J genes are TRBV20-1 and TRBJ2-1; TRBD2 is a possible D gene (6 bases). The sequencing used CD4+ T cells from peripheral blood mononuclear cells, collected in the third trimester of pregnancy. In nucleotides, the CDR3 is TGCAGTGCTAGTTGGACTAAGACGTTCTTC. Protein sequence: CSASWTKTFF.